The 14 T cell receptor beta chains below all came from one sample that was sequenced in a study of blood T cells in healthy people across ages. A J-beta primer mix and a sample-barcoded 5' primer were used in a second PCR of roughly 7 to 12 cycles. TCRdb passed the 5' RACE reads through MiXCR, listing each CDR3 protein once. The sample holds 1.5 million to 2 million distinct CDR3 sequences; 28% are singletons and the top ten take roughly 8.2%. The sequenced sample was blood. These receptors were collected from a woman aged 25 to 45 in good health.

The table lists this clonotype with a few counts. The chain has TRBV5-1 and TRBJ2-5; D possibly matches TRBD1 or TRBD2 (5 bases each). The CDR3 runs 14 residues. V gave up 4 bases and J gave up 2 bases, with 12 bases separating them. Germline assignment: CDR1 SGHRS and CDR2 YFSETQ. The CDR3 coding sequence is TGCGCCAGCAGCGACGGGGACCTGCAAGAGACCCAGTACTTC. Protein sequence: CASSDGDLQETQYF.

To note about this clonotype: The junction and the germline gene differ at one end; a read error may be behind it. The chain has TRBV15 and TRBJ2-4; 8 bases are shared with TRBD1. The CDR3 runs 15 residues. Germline CDR1 is LNHNV and CDR2 is YYDKDF (reference sequence). The chain's CDR3 is CATSKLGQGINIRYF. In DNA form, the CDR3 reads TGTGCCACCAGCAAGCTCGGACAGGGAATAAACATTCGGTACTTC.

The J gene is TRBJ2-3, the V gene TRBV19, with D possibly TRBD2 on 6 matching bases. Trimming stripped 6 bases from V and 0 bases from J, with 22 bases between. Germline values: CDR1 LNHDA, CDR2 SQIVND (reference sequence). This CDR3 region has 18 residues. The CDR3 here is CASRGRRNFSLSTDTQYF. The CDR3 bases are TGTGCCAGTAGGGGGAGGCGGAACTTCAGCCTTAGCACAGATACGCAGTATTTT.

This clonotype has only a few counts. The rearrangement joins TRBV27 to TRBJ1-5; D might be TRBD1 (6 bases). Trimming pared 6 bases from V and 7 bases from J, leaving 16 bases between. The CDR3 sequence is 14 residues long. Germline CDR1 reads MNHEY; CDR2 reads SMNVEV (reference sequence). The CDR3 protein is CASRPRQGTQPQHF. The CDR3 DNA reads as TGTGCCAGCAGACCAAGGCAGGGGACGCAGCCCCAGCATTTT.

The chain uses TRBV2 and TRBJ1-6, with a weak D call TRBD1 (5 bases). The CDR3 length is 14 residues. V dropped 6 bases and J dropped 8 bases, with 14 bases sitting between them. CDR1 and CDR2 from the germline V gene are SNHLY and FYNNEI. CDR3 region: CASSAMGPDSPLHF. In nucleotides, the CDR3 is TGTGCCAGCAGCGCGATGGGGCCGGATTCACCCCTCCACTTT. Looking up the rest from reference TRBV2 and TRBJ1-6 gives the full variable domain: EPEVTQTPSHQVTQMGQEVILRCVPISNHLYFYWYRQILGQKVEFLVSFYNNEISEKSEIFDDQFSVERPDGSNFTLKIRSTKLEDSAMYFCASSAMGPDSPLHFGNGTRLTVT.

There are a few counts of this clonotype. The chain combines TRBV27 with TRBJ1-2; possible D gene TRBD1, 6 bases. Trimming took 2 bases from V and 8 from J, leaving 15 bases between them. CDR3 length: 14 amino acids. Germline V lookup: CDR1 MNHEY, CDR2 SMNVEV (reference sequence). DNA of the CDR3: TGTGCCAGCAGTTTAAGTATGGGGGCGAAGGGCTACACCTTC. This translates into CASSLSMGAKGYTF.

To note about this clonotype: This CDR3 fails to terminate in the conserved phenylalanine or tryptophan, so it likely reflects a read error. The chain recombines TRBV6-5 with TRBJ2-6; D unresolved. This CDR3 region has 13 residues. V was pared by 6 bases and J by 0 bases, with 3 bases between. CDR1 and CDR2 from the germline V gene are MNHEY and SVGAGI. The chain's CDR3 is CASRPSGANVLTL. CDR3 coding DNA: TGTGCCAGCAGGCCCTCTGGGGCCAACGTCCTGACTTTA.

A remark on this clonotype: Sequence at one end of the junction differs from germline and may be a read error. The CDR3, as DNA: TGCAGTGCTAGAGCTCTAGCGGGGATCACAGATACGCGGTATTTT. It translates to CSARALAGITDTRYF. The V and J genes are TRBV20-1 and TRBJ2-3, with 9 nucleotides matching TRBD2. The CDR3 length is 15 residues. The germline gives CDR1 DFQATT, CDR2 SNEGSKA (reference sequence).

V gene TRBV18 combines with J gene TRBJ2-7, with 7 bases lining up with TRBD2. The junction had 18 bases not matched to a gene; V was cut back by 6 bases and J by 7 bases. The V gene's germline CDR1 is KGHSH and CDR2 LQKENI. This CDR3 comprises 16 residues. DNA of the CDR3: TGTGCCAGCTCTCCTTCTAAGGGGACTACTACTAATGAGCAGTACTTC. Amino acids: CASSPSKGTTTNEQYF.

With respect to this clonotype: Mismatch with germline at one junction end may stem from a read error. The chain has TRBV10-1 and TRBJ2-2; possible D gene TRBD1, 6 bases. The germline CDR1 and CDR2 sequences are WNHNN and SYGVQD (reference sequence). This CDR3 has 16 residues. The chain's CDR3 is CASSESTGMVTGELFF. The CDR3 bases are TGCGCCAGCAGTGAGTCTACAGGGATGGTCACCGGGGAGTTGTTTTTT.

This chain joins TRBV29-1 and TRBJ1-1; D is undetermined. Germline CDR1 SQVTM, CDR2 ANQGSEA. V dropped 8 bases and J dropped 8 bases, with 9 bases sitting between them. CDR3 size: 9 residues. CDR3 region: CSSWPEAFF. Here the CDR3 DNA reads TGCAGCTCCTGGCCAGAAGCTTTCTTT.

The sample holds many counts of this clonotype. This CDR3 reads CSVEPPDRYQETQYF. The CDR3, as DNA: TGCAGCGTTGAGCCCCCGGACAGGTACCAAGAGACCCAGTACTTC. The V call is TRBV29-1, the J call TRBJ2-5; 7 bases fit TRBD1. Per the germline V gene, CDR1 is SQVTM and CDR2 is ANQGSEA. Losses at the gene ends were 3 bases for V and 0 bases for J; bases not matched to a gene: 7. This CDR3 is built from 15 residues.

Concerning this clonotype: Its ends do not fully match the called genes, so a read error is possible. In DNA form, the CDR3 reads TGCGCCAGCAGCCCCCAATTAGCGGGAGGGTACAATAAGCAGTTCTTC. As protein: CASSPQLAGGYNKQFF. This chain uses TRBV5-1 with TRBJ2-1; 11 bases are a match to TRBD2. Germline V gene sequence: CDR1 SGHRS, CDR2 YFSETQ. The CDR3 has 16 amino acids.

This clonotype was found many times. This chain connects TRBV10-3 to TRBJ2-5; TRBD2 might be the D (7 bases). With 8 bases removed from V and 4 bases from J, the gap between germline ends came to 8 bases. From germline, CDR1 is ENHRY and CDR2 SYGVKD. The CDR3 covers 11 residues. CDR3 coding DNA: TGTGCCATCGGGGGGGCAGAGACCCAGTACTTC. Amino acids: CAIGGAETQYF.